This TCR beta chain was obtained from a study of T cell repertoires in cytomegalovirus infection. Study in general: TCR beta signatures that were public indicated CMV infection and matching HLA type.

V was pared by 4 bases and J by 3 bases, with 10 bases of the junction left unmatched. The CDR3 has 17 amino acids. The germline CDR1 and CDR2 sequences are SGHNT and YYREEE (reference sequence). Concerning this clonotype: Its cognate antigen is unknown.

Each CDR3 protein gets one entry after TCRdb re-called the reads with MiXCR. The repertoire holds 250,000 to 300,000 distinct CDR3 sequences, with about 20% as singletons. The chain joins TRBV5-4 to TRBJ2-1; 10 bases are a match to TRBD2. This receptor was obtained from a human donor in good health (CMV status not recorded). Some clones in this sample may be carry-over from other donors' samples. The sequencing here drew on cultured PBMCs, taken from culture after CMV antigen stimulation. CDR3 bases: TGTGCCAGCAGCACCGCCGCTAGCGGGAGTGGCTACAATGAGCAGTTCTTC. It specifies CASSTAASGSGYNEQFF. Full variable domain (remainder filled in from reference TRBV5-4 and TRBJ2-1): ETGVTQSPTHLIKTRGQQVTLRCSSQSGHNTVSWYQQALGQGPQFIFQYYREEENGRGNFPPRFSGLQFPNYSSELNVNALELDDSALYLCASSTAASGSGYNEQFFGPGTRLTVL.